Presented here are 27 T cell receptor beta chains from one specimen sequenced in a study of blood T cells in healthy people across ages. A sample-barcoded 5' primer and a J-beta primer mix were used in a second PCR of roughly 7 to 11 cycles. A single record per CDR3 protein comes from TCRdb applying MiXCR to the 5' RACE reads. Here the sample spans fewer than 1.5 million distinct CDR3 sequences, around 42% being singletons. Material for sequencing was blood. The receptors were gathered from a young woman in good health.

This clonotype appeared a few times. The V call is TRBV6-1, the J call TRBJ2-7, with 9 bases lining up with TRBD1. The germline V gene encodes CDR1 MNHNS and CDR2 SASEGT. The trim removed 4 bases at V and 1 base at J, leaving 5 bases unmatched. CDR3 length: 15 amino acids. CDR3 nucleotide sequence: TGTGCCAGCAGTGCCCTGACAGGGGGGTCCTACGAGCAGTACTTC. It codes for CASSALTGGSYEQYF.

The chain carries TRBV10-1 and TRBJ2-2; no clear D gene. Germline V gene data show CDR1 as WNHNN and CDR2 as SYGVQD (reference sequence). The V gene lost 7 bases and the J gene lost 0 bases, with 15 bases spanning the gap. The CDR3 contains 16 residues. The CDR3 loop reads CASNPGEASNTGELFF. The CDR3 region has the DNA TGCGCCAGCAACCCCGGAGAGGCTTCGAACACCGGGGAGCTGTTTTTT.

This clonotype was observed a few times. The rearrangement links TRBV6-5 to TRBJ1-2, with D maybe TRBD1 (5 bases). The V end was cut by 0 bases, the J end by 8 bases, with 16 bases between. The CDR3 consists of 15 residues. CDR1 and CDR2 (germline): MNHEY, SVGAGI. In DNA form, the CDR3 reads TGTGCCAGCAGTTACTCGATTGGGGCGGCCCCGGGCTACACCTTC. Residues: CASSYSIGAAPGYTF.

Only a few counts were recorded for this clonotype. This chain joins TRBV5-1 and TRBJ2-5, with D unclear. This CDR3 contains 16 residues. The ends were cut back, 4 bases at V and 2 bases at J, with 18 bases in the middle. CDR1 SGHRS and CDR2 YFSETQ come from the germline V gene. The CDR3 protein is CASSPSPDHFQETQYF. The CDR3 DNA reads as TGCGCCAGCAGCCCCTCCCCGGACCATTTTCAAGAGACCCAGTACTTC.

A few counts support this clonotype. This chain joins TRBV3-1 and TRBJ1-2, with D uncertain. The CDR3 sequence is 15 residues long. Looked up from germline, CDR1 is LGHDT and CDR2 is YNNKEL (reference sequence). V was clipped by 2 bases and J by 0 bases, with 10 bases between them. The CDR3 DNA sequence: TGTGCCAGCAGCCAACCAGGAAATACTAACTATGGCTACACCTTC. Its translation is CASSQPGNTNYGYTF.

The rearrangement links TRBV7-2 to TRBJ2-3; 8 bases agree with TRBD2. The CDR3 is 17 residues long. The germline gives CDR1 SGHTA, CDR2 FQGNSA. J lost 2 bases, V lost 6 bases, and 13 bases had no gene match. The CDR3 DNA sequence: TGTGCCAGCAGTTACTCGAAGTCTAGCGGGTACACAGATACGCAGTATTTT. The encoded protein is CASSYSKSSGYTDTQYF.

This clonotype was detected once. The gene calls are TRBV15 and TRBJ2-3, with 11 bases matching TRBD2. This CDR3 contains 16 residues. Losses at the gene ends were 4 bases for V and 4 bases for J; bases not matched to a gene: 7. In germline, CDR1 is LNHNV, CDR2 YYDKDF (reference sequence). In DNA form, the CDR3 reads TGTGCCACCAGCACGGGACTAGCGGTTCGCGCAGATACGCAGTATTTT. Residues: CATSTGLAVRADTQYF.

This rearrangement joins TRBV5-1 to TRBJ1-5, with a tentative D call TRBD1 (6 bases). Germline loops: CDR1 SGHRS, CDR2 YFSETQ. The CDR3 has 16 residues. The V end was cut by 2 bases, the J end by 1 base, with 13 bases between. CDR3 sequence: CASSFEGEGSNQPQHF. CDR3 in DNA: TGCGCCAGCAGCTTCGAGGGGGAAGGAAGCAATCAGCCCCAGCATTTT.

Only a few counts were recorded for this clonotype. The CDR3 nucleotides read TGCGCCAGCAGCCAAGGCCGGGGGGCTAATGAAAAACTGTTTTTT. This gives the protein CASSQGRGANEKLFF. The chain carries TRBV4-1 and TRBJ1-4, with D perhaps matching TRBD1 (5 bases). There are 15 residues in the CDR3. V gave up 1 base and J gave up 3 bases, with 9 bases separating them. The germline V gene encodes CDR1 MGHRA and CDR2 YSYEKL.

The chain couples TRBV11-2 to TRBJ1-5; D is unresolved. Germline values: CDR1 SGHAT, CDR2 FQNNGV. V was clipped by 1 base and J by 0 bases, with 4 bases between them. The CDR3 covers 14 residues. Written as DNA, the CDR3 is TGTGCCAGCAGCTTAGTAAGTAGCAATCAGCCCCAGCATTTT. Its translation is CASSLVSSNQPQHF.

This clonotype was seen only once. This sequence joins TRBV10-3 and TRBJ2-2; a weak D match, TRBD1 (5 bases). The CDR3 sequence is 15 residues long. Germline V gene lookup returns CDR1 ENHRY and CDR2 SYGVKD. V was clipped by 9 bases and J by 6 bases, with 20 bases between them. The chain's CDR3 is CAMNKDKGLAGELFF. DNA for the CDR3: TGTGCCATGAACAAGGACAAGGGCTTAGCCGGGGAGCTGTTTTTT.

CDR3 residues: CASSLYTGQGAWEQFF. Here the CDR3 DNA reads TGCGCCAGCAGCTTGTACACGGGACAGGGGGCGTGGGAGCAGTTCTTC. The gene calls are TRBV5-1 and TRBJ2-1, with 12 bases lining up with TRBD1. CDR1 is SGHRS, CDR2 YFSETQ, per germline. The V and J ends lost 1 base and 10 bases, in that order; junction bases with no gene match: 9. This CDR3 is built from 16 residues.

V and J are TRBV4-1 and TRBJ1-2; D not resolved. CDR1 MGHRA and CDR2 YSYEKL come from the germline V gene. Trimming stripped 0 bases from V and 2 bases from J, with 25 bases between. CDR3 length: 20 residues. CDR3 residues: CASSQDYVSGLITPNYGYTF. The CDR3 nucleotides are TGCGCCAGCAGCCAAGATTATGTTAGCGGCCTTATAACGCCCAACTATGGCTACACCTTC.

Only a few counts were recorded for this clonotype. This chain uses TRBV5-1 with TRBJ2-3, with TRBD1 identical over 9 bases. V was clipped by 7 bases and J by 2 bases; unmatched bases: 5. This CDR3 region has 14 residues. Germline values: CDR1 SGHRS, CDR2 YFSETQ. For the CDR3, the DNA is TGCGCCAGCTCCGGGACAGGGATCACAGATACGCAGTATTTT. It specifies CASSGTGITDTQYF.

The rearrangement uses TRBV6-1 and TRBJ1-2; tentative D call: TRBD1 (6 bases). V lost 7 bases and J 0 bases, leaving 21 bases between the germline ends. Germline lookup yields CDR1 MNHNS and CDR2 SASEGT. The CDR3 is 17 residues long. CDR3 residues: CASTNTGTGPSNYGYTF. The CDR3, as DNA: TGTGCCAGCACCAATACGGGTACAGGGCCCTCTAACTATGGCTACACCTTC.

CDR3 nucleotides: TGTGCCAGCAGCGTTGAGGGCCTGGGGTATGGCTACACCTTC. Translated, it gives CASSVEGLGYGYTF. V gene TRBV9 combines with J gene TRBJ1-2; D is unresolved. The ends were cut back, 2 bases at V and 5 bases at J, with 13 bases in the middle. Germline V gene sequence: CDR1 SGDLS, CDR2 YYNGEE. The CDR3 is 14 residues long.

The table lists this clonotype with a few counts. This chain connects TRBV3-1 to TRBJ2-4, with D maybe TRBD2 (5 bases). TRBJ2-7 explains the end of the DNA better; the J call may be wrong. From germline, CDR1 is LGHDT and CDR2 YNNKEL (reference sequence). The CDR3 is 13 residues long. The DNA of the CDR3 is TGTGCCAGCAGCCAACTCCACCGGGGCGAGCAGTACTTC. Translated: CASSQLHRGEQYF.

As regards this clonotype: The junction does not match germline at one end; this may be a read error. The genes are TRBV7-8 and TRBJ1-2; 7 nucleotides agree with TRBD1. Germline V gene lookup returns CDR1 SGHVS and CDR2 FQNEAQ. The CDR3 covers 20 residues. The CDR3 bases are TGTGCCAGCAGATTAGGGGGAAGACAGGGACTCAACGGGCTGGACTATGGCTATACCTTC. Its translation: CASRLGGRQGLNGLDYGYTF.

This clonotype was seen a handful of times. CDR3 region: CSAGGTSYGYTF. The CDR3, as DNA: TGCAGTGCTGGAGGGACAAGTTATGGCTACACCTTC. V and J are TRBV20-1 and TRBJ1-2, with a weak D call TRBD1 (6 bases). The CDR3 has 12 amino acids. Looked up from germline, CDR1 is DFQATT and CDR2 is SNEGSKA (reference sequence). Between the trimmed V and J ends, which lost 5 bases and 5 bases, there was a span of 12 bases.

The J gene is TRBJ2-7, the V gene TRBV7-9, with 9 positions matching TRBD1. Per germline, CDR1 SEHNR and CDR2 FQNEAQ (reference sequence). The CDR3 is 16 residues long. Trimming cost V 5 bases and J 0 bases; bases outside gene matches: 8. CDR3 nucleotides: TGTGCCAGCAGCCGTTCCCGGGACAGGGCCTCCTACGAGCAGTACTTC. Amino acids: CASSRSRDRASYEQYF.

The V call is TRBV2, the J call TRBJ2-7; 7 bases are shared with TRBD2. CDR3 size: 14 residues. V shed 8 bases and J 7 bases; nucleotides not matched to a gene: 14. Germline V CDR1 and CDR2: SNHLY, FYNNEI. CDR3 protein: CASGFTGSGREQYF. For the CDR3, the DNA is TGTGCCAGCGGTTTCACGGGTTCCGGGAGGGAGCAGTACTTC.

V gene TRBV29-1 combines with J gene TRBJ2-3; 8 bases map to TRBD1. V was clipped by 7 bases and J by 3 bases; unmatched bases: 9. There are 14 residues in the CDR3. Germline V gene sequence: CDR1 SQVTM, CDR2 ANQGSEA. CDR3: CSADGQGGTDTQYF. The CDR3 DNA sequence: TGCAGCGCCGATGGACAGGGAGGAACAGATACGCAGTATTTT.

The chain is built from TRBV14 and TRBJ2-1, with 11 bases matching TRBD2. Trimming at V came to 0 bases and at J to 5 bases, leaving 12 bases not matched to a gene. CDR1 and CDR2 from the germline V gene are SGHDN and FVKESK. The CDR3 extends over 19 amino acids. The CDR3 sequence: CASSQDQGRSGRVHNEQFF. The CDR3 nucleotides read TGTGCCAGCAGCCAAGATCAGGGACGTAGCGGGAGGGTTCACAATGAGCAGTTCTTC.

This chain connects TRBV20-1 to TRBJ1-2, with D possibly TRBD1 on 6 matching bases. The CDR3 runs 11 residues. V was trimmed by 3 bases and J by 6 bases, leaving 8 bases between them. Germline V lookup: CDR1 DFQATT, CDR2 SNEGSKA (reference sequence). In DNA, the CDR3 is TGCAGTGCTAGTACAGGGAATGGCTACACCTTC. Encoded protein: CSASTGNGYTF.

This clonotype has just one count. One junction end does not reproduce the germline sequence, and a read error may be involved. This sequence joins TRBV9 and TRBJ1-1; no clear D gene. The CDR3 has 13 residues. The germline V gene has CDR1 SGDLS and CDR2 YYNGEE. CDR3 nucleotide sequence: TGTGCCAGCAGCGTAGCTTTAAGTACTGAAGTTTTCTTT. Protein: CASSVALSTEVFF.

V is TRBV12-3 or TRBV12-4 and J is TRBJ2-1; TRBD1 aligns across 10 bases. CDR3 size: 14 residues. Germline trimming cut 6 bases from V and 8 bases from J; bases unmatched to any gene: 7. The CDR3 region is CASRSGTGADEQFF. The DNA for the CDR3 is TGTGCCAGCAGGAGTGGGACAGGGGCCGATGAGCAGTTCTTC.

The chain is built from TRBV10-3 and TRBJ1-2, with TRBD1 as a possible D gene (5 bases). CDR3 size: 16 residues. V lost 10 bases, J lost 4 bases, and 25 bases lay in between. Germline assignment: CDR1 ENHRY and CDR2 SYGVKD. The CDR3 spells CATTGTELLRGYGYTF. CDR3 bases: TGTGCCACCACCGGGACGGAGCTCCTCCGAGGCTATGGCTACACCTTC.